The 10 T cell receptor beta chains listed next were all sequenced from one sample in a study of T cell repertoires in cytomegalovirus infection. MiXCR, applied by TCRdb to the reads, yields one record per CDR3 protein. The profile shows 700,000 to 950,000 distinct CDR3 sequences, approximately 30% of them singletons. No cognate antigen is known for these TCRs. This specimen consisted of cultured CD8+ T cells from PBMCs, obtained from culture after CMV antigen stimulation. The receptors stem from a human donor in good health (CMV status not recorded). Some clones in this sample may be carry-over from other donors' samples.

The chain employs TRBV29-1 and TRBJ1-1; D ambiguous. Germline lookup yields CDR1 SQVTM and CDR2 ANQGSEA. The CDR3 consists of 13 residues. The V end was cut by 6 bases, the J end by 3 bases, with 14 bases between. The CDR3 loop is CSVPGQPHTEAFF. The DNA of the CDR3 is TGCAGCGTGCCCGGTCAGCCCCACACTGAAGCTTTCTTT.

This clonotype appeared a few times. The chain carries TRBV19 and TRBJ2-1, with TRBD1 matching 8 bases. Losses at the gene ends were 2 bases for V and 4 bases for J; bases not matched to a gene: 10. The CDR3 is 17 residues long. Germline V gives CDR1 LNHDA, CDR2 SQIVND (reference sequence). The CDR3 DNA reads as TGTGCCAGTAGTATACTTGAGGCAGGGGACAGGTACAATGAGCAGTTCTTC. The encoded protein is CASSILEAGDRYNEQFF. Together with reference TRBV19 and TRBJ2-1, the CDR3 gives the full variable domain: DGGITQSPKYLFRKEGQNVTLSCEQNLNHDAMYWYRQDPGQGLRLIYYSQIVNDFQKGDIAEGYSVSREKKESFPLTVTSAQKNPTAFYLCASSILEAGDRYNEQFFGPGTRLTVL.

Comments on this clonotype: A much bigger clone sits one base away, suggesting this may be a read error. The chain recombines TRBV7-9 with TRBJ2-7; D is possibly TRBD1 or TRBD2 (5 bases each). Germline V gene sequence: CDR1 SEHNR, CDR2 FQNEAQ (reference sequence). The CDR3 is made up of 15 amino acids. The CDR3 spells CARSVGPMSSYEQYF. The CDR3 nucleotides are TGTGCCCGCAGCGTGGGACCGATGAGCTCCTACGAGCAGTACTTC.

The V call is TRBV6-2 or TRBV6-3, the J call TRBJ1-5; D unclear. V lost 2 bases, J lost 9 bases, and 5 bases lay in between. This CDR3 region has 11 residues. The germline CDR1 and CDR2 sequences are MNHEY and SVGEGT. As DNA, the CDR3 is TGTGCCAGCAGTTACCCTACGCCCCAGCATTTT. As protein: CASSYPTPQHF.

The table lists this clonotype with many counts. The genes are TRBV10-3 and TRBJ2-1; D unclear. This CDR3 region has 13 residues. Trimming removed 8 bases at V and 5 bases at J, with 13 bases between. Per germline, CDR1 ENHRY and CDR2 SYGVKD. The CDR3 coding sequence is TGTGCCATCGGCTGGGGTTTGCACAATGAGCAGTTCTTC. The encoded protein is CAIGWGLHNEQFF.

This clonotype has more than one count but fewer than ten. The chain recombines TRBV7-6 with TRBJ2-1; D possibly matches TRBD1 or TRBD2 (5 bases each). Germline V gives CDR1 SGHVS, CDR2 FNYEAQ. The CDR3 runs to 15 residues. V was trimmed by 1 base and J by 7 bases, leaving 14 bases between them. CDR3 DNA sequence: TGTGCCAGCAGCTTAGGGGACGACAACTATAATGAGCAGTTCTTC. Its protein is CASSLGDDNYNEQFF.

The V gene is TRBV7-4, the J gene TRBJ2-5; tentative D call: TRBD2 (5 bases). Per germline, CDR1 SGHVT and CDR2 SQSDAQ. This CDR3 contains 16 residues. Trimming stripped 1 base from V and 2 bases from J, with 14 bases between. CDR3 sequence: CASSLVYGRDQETQYF. The DNA for the CDR3 is TGTGCCAGCAGCTTAGTGTATGGCCGGGATCAAGAGACCCAGTACTTC.

The chain couples TRBV28 to TRBJ1-6; 7 nucleotides line up with TRBD1. This CDR3 has 16 amino acids. V trimming: 1 base; J trimming: 5 bases; junction bases outside the gene matches: 5. Germline V gives CDR1 MDHEN, CDR2 SYDVKM. The CDR3 DNA sequence: TGTGCCAGCAGTTTATCCGGGACAGCTCATAATTCACCCCTCCACTTT. This sequence encodes CASSLSGTAHNSPLHF.

This clonotype was detected a few times. This chain joins TRBV9 and TRBJ2-7, with 7 bases fitting TRBD2. CDR1 SGDLS and CDR2 YYNGEE come from the germline V gene. V was pared by 0 bases and J by 5 bases, with 8 bases of the junction left unmatched. The CDR3 extends over 15 amino acids. As DNA, the CDR3 is TGTGCCAGCAGCGTAGTCGGGGGGACTCGCGACGAGCAGTACTTC. Translation: CASSVVGGTRDEQYF.

The chain recombines TRBV2 with TRBJ1-5, with 9 bases matching TRBD1. V trimming: 5 bases; J trimming: 5 bases; junction bases outside the gene matches: 7. CDR1 is SNHLY, CDR2 FYNNEI, per germline. The CDR3 is 15 residues long. The CDR3, as DNA: TGTGCCAGCAGTTGGACAGGGGTAATGGATCAGCCCCAGCATTTT. Protein product: CASSWTGVMDQPQHF.